These 4 T cell receptor beta chains were all obtained from the same sample, sequenced in a study of a mutant IDH1 vaccine in newly diagnosed glioma. Their target antigens are unknown. Time point in this sample: week 47, end of study. Every vaccine dose comprised 300 ug of mutant IDH1 20-mer peptide plus topical imiquimod. Libraries were prepared by immunoSEQ multiplex PCR; TCRdb keeps only in-frame clonotypes and omits some of them. The table lists tens of thousands of clones, approximately 81% of them singletons. This specimen was PBMCs, taken from a glioma patient whose treatment included an IDH1 peptide vaccine. Receptors were obtained from a middle-aged man with glioma.

This clone was found a few times. The chain joins TRBV30 to TRBJ1-6; the D gene is possibly TRBD1 (6 bases). CDR3 length: 15 residues. CDR1 is GTSNPN, CDR2 SVGIG, per germline (reference sequence). V was cut by 5 bases and J by 7 bases, with 18 bases left in between. The CDR3 nucleotides read TGTGCCTGGCTAAGCGCAGGGGAGGGGAATTCACCCCTCCACTTT. It specifies CAWLSAGEGNSPLHF.

The V and J genes are TRBV9 and TRBJ2-1, with D perhaps given as TRBD1 or TRBD2 (5 bases each). V was pared by 4 bases and J by 8 bases, with 19 bases between. Germline CDR1 SGDLS, CDR2 YYNGEE. The CDR3 contains 15 residues. The CDR3 is CASSSAGTADDEQFF. DNA for the CDR3: TGTGCCAGCAGCTCAGCTGGGACCGCGGACGATGAGCAGTTCTTC.

CDR3: CASSLAGDREVAFF. CDR3 DNA: TGCGCCAGCAGCTTGGCCGGAGACAGGGAGGTCGCTTTCTTT. The chain recombines TRBV5-1 with TRBJ1-1; 7 bases map to TRBD1. With V trimmed by 0 bases and J by 11 bases, 10 bases remained unmatched. CDR1 and CDR2 from the germline V gene are SGHRS and YFSETQ. This CDR3 is built from 14 residues.

This clone appeared once. The V gene is TRBV7-3, the J gene TRBJ1-1, with a tentative D call TRBD1 (6 bases). In germline, CDR1 is SGHTA, CDR2 FQGTGA. CDR3 length equals 13 residues. V lost 4 bases to trimming and J lost 6 bases, with 12 bases between them. Here the CDR3 DNA reads TGTGCCAGCAGCTATCCAGGGGTGGCTGAAGCTTTCTTT. Amino acids: CASSYPGVAEAFF.